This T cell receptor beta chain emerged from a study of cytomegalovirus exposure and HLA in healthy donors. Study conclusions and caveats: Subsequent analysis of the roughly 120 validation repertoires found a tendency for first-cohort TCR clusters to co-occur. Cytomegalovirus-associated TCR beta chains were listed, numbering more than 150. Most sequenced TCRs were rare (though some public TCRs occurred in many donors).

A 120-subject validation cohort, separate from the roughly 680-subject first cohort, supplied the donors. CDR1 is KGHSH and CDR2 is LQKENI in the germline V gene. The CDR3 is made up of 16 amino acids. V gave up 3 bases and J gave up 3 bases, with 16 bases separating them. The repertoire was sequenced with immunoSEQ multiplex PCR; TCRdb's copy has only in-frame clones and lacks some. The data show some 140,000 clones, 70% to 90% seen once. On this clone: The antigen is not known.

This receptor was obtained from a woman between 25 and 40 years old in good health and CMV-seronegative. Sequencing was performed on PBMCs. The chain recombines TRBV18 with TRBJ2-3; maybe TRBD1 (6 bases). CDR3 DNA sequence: TGTGCCAGCTCACCGGGTGCCGAGCAGGGGACAGATACGCAGTATTTT. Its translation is CASSPGAEQGTDTQYF.